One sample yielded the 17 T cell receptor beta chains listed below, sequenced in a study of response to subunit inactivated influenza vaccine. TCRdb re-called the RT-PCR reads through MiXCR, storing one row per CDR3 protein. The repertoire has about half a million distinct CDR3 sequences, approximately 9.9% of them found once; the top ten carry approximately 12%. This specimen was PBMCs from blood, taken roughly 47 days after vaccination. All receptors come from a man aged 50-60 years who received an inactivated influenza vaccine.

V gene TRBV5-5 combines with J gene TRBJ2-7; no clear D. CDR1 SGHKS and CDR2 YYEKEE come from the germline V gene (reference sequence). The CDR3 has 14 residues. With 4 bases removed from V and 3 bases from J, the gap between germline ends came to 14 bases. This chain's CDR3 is CASSLGPTNYEQYF. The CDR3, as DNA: TGTGCCAGCAGCCTCGGGCCCACAAACTACGAGCAGTACTTC.

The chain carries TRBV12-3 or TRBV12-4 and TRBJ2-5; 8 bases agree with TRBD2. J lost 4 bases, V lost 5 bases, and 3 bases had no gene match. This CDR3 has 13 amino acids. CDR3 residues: CASSGLAGETQYF. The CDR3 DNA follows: TGTGCCAGCAGTGGACTAGCTGGAGAGACCCAGTACTTC.

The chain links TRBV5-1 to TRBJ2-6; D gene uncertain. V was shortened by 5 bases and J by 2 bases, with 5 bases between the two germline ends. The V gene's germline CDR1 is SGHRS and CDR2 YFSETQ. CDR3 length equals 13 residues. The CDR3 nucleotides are TGCGCCAGCAGATGGGCTGGGGCCAACGTCCTGACTTTC. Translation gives CASRWAGANVLTF.

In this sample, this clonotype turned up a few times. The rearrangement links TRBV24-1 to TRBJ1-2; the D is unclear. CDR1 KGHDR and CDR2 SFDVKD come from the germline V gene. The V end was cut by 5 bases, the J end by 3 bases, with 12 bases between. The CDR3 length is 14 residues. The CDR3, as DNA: TGTGCCACCAGTGCTTCCCCGGTGGACTATGGCTACACCTTC. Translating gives CATSASPVDYGYTF.

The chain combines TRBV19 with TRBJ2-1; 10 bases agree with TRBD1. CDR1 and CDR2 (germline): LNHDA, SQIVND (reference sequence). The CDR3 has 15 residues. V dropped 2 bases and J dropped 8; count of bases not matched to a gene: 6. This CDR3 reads CASSIYGQGGDEQFF. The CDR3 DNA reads TGTGCCAGTAGTATATATGGACAGGGGGGCGATGAGCAGTTCTTC.

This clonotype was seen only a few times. The chain's CDR3 is CATSRDIGQGDGYTF. CDR3 DNA sequence: TGTGCCACCAGCAGAGATATAGGACAGGGAGACGGCTACACCTTC. The chain has TRBV15 and TRBJ1-2; 8 bases match TRBD1. The length of the CDR3 is 15 residues. The junction had 8 bases not matched to a gene; V was cut back by 0 bases and J by 8 bases. Germline CDR1 is LNHNV and CDR2 is YYDKDF (reference sequence).

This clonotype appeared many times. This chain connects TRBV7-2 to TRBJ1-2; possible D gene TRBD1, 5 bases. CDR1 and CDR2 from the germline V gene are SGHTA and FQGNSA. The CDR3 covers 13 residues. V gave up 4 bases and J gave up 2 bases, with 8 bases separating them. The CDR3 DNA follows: TGTGCCAGCAGCTCCCGACAGAACTATGGCTACACCTTC. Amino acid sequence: CASSSRQNYGYTF.

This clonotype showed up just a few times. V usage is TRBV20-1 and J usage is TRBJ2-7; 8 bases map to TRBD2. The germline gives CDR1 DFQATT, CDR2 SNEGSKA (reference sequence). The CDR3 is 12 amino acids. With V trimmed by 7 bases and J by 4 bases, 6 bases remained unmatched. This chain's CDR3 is CSGSGSIYEQYF. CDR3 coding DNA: TGCAGTGGAAGCGGGAGCATATACGAGCAGTACTTC.

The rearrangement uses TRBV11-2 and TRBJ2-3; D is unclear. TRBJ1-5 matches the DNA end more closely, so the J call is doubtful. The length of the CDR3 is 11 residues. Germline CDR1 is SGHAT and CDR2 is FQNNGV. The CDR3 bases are TGTGCCAGCAGCTTAGCAGAGACGCAGCATTTT. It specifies CASSLAETQHF.

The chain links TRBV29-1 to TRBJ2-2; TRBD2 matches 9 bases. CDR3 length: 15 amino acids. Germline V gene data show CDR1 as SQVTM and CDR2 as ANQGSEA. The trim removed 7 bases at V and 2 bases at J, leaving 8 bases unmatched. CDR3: CSAGRTSANTGELFF. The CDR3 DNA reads TGCAGCGCCGGGCGGACTAGCGCCAACACCGGGGAGCTGTTTTTT.

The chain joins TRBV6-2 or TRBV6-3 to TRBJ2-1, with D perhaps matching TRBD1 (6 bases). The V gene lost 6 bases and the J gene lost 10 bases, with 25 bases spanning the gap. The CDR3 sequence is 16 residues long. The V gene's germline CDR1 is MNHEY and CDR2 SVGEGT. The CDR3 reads CASSRAPRGMKWEQFF. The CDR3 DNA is TGTGCCAGCAGCCGGGCGCCGAGGGGGATGAAATGGGAGCAGTTCTTC.

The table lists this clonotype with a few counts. CDR3 in DNA: TGCGCCAGCAGCAGCCGCCAGCGGGGGCACATGGAGCAGTTCTTC. This translates into CASSSRQRGHMEQFF. This chain connects TRBV5-1 to TRBJ2-1; 8 bases line up with TRBD2. The junction had 13 bases not matched to a gene; V was cut back by 4 bases and J by 10 bases. CDR3 size: 15 residues. Germline V gene data show CDR1 as SGHRS and CDR2 as YFSETQ. Supplemented by reference TRBV5-1 and TRBJ2-1, the full variable domain reads KAGVTQTPRYLIKTRGQQVTLSCSPISGHRSVSWYQQTPGQGLQFLFEYFSETQRNKGNFPGRFSGRQFSNSRSEMNVSTLELGDSALYLCASSSRQRGHMEQFFGPGTRLTVL.

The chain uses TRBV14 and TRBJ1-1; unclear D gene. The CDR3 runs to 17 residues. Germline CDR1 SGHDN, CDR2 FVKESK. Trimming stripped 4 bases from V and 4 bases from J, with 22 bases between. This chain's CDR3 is CASSPLGGGLWGTEAFF. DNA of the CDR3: TGTGCCAGCAGCCCCCTGGGAGGAGGGTTGTGGGGCACTGAAGCTTTCTTT.

CDR3 nucleotide sequence: TGTGCCAGCAGACTCACCGTCAGGGGGACTGAAGCTTTCTTT. This translates into CASRLTVRGTEAFF. The chain is built from TRBV7-9 and TRBJ1-1, with 7 bases that match TRBD1. The V gene end was trimmed by 6 bases and the J gene end by 5 bases; junction bases not matched to a gene: 9. The CDR3 is made up of 14 amino acids. Germline V gene data show CDR1 as SEHNR and CDR2 as FQNEAQ (reference sequence).

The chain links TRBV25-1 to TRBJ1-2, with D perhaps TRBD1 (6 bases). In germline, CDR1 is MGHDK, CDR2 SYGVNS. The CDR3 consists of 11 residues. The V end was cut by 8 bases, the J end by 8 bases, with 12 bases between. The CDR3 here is CASREGTGYTF. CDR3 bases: TGTGCCAGCCGCGAAGGGACAGGCTACACCTTC.

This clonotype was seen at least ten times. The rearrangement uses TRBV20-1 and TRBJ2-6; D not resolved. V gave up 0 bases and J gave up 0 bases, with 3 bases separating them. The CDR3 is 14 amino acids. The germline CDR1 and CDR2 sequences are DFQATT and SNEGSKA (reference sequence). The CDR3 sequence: CSAREDSGANVLTF. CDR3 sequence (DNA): TGCAGTGCTAGAGAGGACTCTGGGGCCAACGTCCTGACTTTC.

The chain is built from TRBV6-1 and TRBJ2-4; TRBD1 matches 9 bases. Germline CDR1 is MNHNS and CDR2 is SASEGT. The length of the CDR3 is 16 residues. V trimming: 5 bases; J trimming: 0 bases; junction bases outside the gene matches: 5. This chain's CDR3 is CASSHDRGIAKNIQYF. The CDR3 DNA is TGTGCCAGCAGTCATGACAGGGGGATAGCCAAAAACATTCAGTACTTC.